The clone carrying this T cell receptor (beta chain) was counted a few times. The antigen remains undetermined. This record belongs to a study of CD8+ T cells in alopecia areata. The sample's treatment: oral pan-JAK inhibitor, 5-10 mg twice daily. Study outcomes and limitations: Scalp clonality and expanded CD8+ clones among the top 100 were significantly decreased by tofacitinib.

Isolated RNA was reverse transcribed into cDNA used as the sequencing template. Assay used: immunoSEQ multiplex PCR; TCRdb lists only in-frame clones, some missing. The sample has about 120,000 clones; over 60% are singletons. J was trimmed by 0 bases and V by 5 bases; bases with no gene match: 9. Germline loops: CDR1 SSHAT, CDR2 FNYEAQ (reference sequence). This CDR3 has 16 residues. The chain couples TRBV7-7 to TRBJ2-7; 8 bases map to TRBD2. This receptor was obtained from a human donor with alopecia areata. Sequencing was performed on CD4+ T cells sorted from blood, taken at week 4, from a patient treated with tofacitinib. CDR3 in DNA: TGTGCCAGCAGCCCCGACAGCGGGAGTAGCTCCTACGAGCAGTACTTC. Translating gives CASSPDSGSSSYEQYF.